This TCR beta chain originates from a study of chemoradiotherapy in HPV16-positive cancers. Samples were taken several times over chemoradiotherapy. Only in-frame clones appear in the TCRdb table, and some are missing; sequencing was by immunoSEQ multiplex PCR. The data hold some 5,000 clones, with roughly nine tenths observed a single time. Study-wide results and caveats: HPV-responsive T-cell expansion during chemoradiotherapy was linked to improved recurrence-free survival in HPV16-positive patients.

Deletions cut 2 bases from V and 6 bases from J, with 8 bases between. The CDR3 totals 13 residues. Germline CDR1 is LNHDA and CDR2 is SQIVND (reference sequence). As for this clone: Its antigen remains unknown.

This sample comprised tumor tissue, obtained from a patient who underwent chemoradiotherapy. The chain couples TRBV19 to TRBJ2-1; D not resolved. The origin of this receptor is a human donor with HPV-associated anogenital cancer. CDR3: CASSIQLFNEQFF. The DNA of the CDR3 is TGTGCCAGTAGTATACAACTTTTCAATGAGCAGTTCTTC.